Listed below are T cell receptor beta chains from one sample, sequenced in a study of human T cells and chemical hapten exposure. TCRdb re-derived calls from the RACE reads in MiXCR, one entry per CDR3 protein. This table has about 160,000 distinct CDR3 sequences, about a quarter appearing once. The material sequenced was whole blood, taken in connection with sensitization to the hapten diphenylcyclopropenone (DPC). The origin of the receptors is a woman under 30 with alopecia areata. Some clones in this sample may be carry-over from other donors' samples. Each CDR3 is given with its conserved first and last residue. A D gene is named only where the DNA matches it firmly. Some rows mark clone size as missing; the rest say once, few, many or name a class of expanded clone.

v_gene	j_gene	abundance	d_gene	CDR3aa	CDR3nt
TRBV10-3	TRBJ1-1	-	TRBD1	CAISSTPGQGNTEAFF	TGTGCCATCAGTTCTACCCCGGGACAGGGGAACACTGAAGCTTTCTTT
TRBV5-1	TRBJ2-2	few	-	CASRPATGPGELFF	TGCGCCAGCAGACCTGCCACAGGGCCCGGGGAGCTGTTTTTT
TRBV2	TRBJ1-2	-	-	CAIGLVRGRGIYGYTF	TGTGCCATCGGACTGGTGCGGGGCCGAGGTATCTATGGCTACACCTTC
TRBV10-3	TRBJ1-1	-	-	CAISESSLEAFF	TGTGCCATCAGTGAGTCGTCACTGGAAGCTTTCTTT
TRBV11-2	TRBJ2-6	-	-	CASSLGGLRVSGANVLTF	TGTGCCAGCAGCTTAGGGGGTCTCAGGGTCTCTGGGGCCAACGTCCTGACTTTC
TRBV2	TRBJ1-4	-	-	CASSARTAGEKLFF	TGTGCCAGCAGTGCGAGGACAGCAGGTGAAAAACTGTTTTTT
TRBV18	TRBJ1-3	-	-	CASSPPGRISGNTIYF	TGTGCCAGCTCACCACCGGGCAGAATCTCTGGAAACACCATATATTTT
TRBV12-3/TRBV12-4	TRBJ1-2	-	-	CASTPGQPYGYTF	TGTGCCAGCACCCCGGGGCAACCCTATGGCTACACCTTC
TRBV9	TRBJ2-3	few	-	CASSVLSGNTDTQYF	TGTGCCAGCAGCGTTCTCAGCGGAAACACAGATACGCAGTATTTT
TRBV4-1	TRBJ2-7	-	-	CASSQAGLSYEQYF	TGCGCCAGCAGCCAAGCCGGACTCTCCTACGAGCAGTACTTC
TRBV2	TRBJ2-7	-	-	CASSGWPEQYF	TGTGCCAGCAGTGGATGGCCCGAGCAGTACTTC
TRBV27	TRBJ2-7	-	TRBD1	CASSRDGQGTYEQYF	TGTGCCAGCTCCCGGGATGGACAGGGGACCTACGAGCAGTACTTC
TRBV20-1	TRBJ1-2	few	-	CSADSSNYGYTF	TGCAGTGCCGACTCCTCTAACTATGGCTACACCTTC
TRBV11-2	TRBJ2-4	-	-	CASSLGGVRSDIQYF	TGTGCCAGCAGCTTAGGAGGGGTCAGATCAGACATTCAGTACTTC
TRBV27	TRBJ2-3	-	-	CASSLYPTTTDTQYF	TGTGCCAGCAGTTTATATCCGACAACCACAGATACGCAGTATTTT
TRBV9	TRBJ1-1	-	TRBD1	CASSLGTADQAFF	TGTGCCAGCAGCTTGGGGACAGCAGATCAAGCTTTCTTT
TRBV10-3	TRBJ2-7	few	TRBD2	CAIKGAGAYEQYF	TGTGCCATCAAAGGGGCGGGGGCCTACGAGCAGTACTTC
TRBV18	TRBJ1-4	-	TRBD1	CVSCLGTATNEKLFF	TGTGTCAGCTGCTTGGGGACAGCAACTAATGAAAAACTGTTTTTT
TRBV5-1	TRBJ2-5	-	-	CASSLSLAETQYF	TGCGCCAGCAGCTTGAGTCTAGCGGAGACCCAGTACTTC
TRBV5-1	TRBJ2-3	-	-	CASSVLGASTDTQYF	TGCGCCAGCAGCGTACTAGGTGCTAGCACAGATACGCAGTATTTT